The sequence of this T cell receptor (beta chain) was determined in a study of shared clonotypes between healthy human individuals. Study-wide points: A reduction in generation probabilities was seen for non-shared clonotypes relative to those shared by all four donors.

Measured with immunoSEQ multiplex PCR; TCRdb has only the in-frame clones, and not every one. Counted here are 2 million to 2.5 million clones, 80% to 95% occurring once; the ten biggest clones make up about 0.39%. Per germline, CDR1 SNHLY and CDR2 FYNNEI. The length of the CDR3 is 14 residues. V lost 5 bases to trimming and J lost 4 bases, with 14 bases between them. Worth noting for this clone: Its cognate antigen is unknown.

The receptor was derived from a man younger than 30 in good health. Some clones in this sample may be carry-over from other donors' samples. The sequenced sample consisted of naive CD4+ T cells from PBMCs. Subset given: CD45RA+ positively selected. The rearrangement links TRBV2 to TRBJ2-5; D possibly corresponds to TRBD2 (6 bases). CDR3 bases: TGTGCCAGCAGTCTGACTAGTAGGGGAGAGACCCAGTACTTC. Translated: CASSLTSRGETQYF.